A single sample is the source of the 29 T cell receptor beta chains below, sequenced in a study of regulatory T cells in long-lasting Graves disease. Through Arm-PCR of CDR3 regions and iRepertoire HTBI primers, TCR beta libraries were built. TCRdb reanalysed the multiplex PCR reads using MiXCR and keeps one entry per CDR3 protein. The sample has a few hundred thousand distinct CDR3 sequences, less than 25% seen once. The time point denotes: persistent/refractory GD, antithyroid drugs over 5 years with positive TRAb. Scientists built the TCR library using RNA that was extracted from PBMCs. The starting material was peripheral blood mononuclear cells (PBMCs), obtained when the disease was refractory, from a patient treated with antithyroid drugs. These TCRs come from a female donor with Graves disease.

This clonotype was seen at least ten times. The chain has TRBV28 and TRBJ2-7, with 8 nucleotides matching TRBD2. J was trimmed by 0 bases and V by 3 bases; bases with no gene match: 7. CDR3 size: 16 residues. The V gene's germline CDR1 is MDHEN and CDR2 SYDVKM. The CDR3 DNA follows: TGTGCCAGCAGTTTCGAACTAGCGGCCAGCTCCTACGAGCAGTACTTC. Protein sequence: CASSFELAASSYEQYF.

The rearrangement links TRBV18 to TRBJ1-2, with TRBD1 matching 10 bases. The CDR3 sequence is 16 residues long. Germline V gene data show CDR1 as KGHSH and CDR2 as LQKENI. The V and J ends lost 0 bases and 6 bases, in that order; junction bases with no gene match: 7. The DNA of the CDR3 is TGTGCCAGCTCACCACCAGGTCGGACAGGGGGACATGGCTACACCTTC. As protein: CASSPPGRTGGHGYTF.

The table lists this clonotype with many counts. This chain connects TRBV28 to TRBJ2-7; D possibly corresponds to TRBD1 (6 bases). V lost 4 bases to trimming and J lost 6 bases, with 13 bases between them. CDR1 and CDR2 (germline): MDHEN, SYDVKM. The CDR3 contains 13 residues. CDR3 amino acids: CASSSRTESEQYF. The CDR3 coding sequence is TGTGCCAGCAGTTCACGGACAGAGAGCGAGCAGTACTTC.

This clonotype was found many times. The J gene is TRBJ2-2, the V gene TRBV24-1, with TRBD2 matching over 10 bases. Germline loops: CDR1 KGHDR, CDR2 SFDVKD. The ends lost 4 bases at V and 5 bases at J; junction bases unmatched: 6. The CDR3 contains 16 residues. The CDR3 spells CATSDPGLAITGELFF. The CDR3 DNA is TGTGCCACCAGTGACCCGGGACTAGCGATAACCGGGGAGCTGTTTTTT.

The CDR3 sequence is CASSLPIALGEQYF. The DNA of the CDR3 is TGTGCCAGCAGCTTACCAATTGCTCTGGGCGAGCAGTACTTC. The V gene is TRBV7-2, the J gene TRBJ2-7, with D unresolved. Germline V lookup: CDR1 SGHTA, CDR2 FQGNSA. V was cut by 2 bases and J by 6 bases, with 14 bases left in between. CDR3 size: 14 residues.

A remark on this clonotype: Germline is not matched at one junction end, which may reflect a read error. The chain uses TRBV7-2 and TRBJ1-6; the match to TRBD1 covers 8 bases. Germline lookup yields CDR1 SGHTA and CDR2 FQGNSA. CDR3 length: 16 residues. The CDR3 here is CTSSQGQGGSNPPLHF. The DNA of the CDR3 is TGTACCAGCAGCCAAGGACAGGGAGGCAGTAATCCACCCCTCCACTTT.

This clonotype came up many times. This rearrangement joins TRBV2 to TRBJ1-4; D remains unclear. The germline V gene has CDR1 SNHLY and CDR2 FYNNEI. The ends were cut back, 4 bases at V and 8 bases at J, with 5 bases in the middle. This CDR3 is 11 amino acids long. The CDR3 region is CASSGLEKLFF. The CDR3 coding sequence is TGTGCCAGCAGTGGACTAGAAAAACTGTTTTTT.

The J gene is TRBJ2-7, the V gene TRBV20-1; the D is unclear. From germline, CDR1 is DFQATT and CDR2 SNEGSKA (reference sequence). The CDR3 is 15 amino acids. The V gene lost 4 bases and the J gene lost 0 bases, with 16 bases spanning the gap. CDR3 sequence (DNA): TGCAGTGCTAACCCCGTGGAGACCAGCTCCTACGAGCAGTACTTC. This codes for CSANPVETSSYEQYF.

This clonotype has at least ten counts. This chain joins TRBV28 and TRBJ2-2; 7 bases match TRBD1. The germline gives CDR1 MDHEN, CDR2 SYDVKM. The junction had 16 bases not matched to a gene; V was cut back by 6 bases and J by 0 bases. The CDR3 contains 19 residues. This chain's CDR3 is CASSLIRRQGRSNTGELFF. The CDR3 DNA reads TGTGCCAGCAGCCTGATTAGAAGACAGGGACGCTCGAACACCGGGGAGCTGTTTTTT.

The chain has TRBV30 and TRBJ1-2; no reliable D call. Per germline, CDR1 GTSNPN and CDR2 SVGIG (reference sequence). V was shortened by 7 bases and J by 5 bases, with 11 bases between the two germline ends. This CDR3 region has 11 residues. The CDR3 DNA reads TGTGCCTTGACGGGCGCGTATGGCTACACCTTC. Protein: CALTGAYGYTF.

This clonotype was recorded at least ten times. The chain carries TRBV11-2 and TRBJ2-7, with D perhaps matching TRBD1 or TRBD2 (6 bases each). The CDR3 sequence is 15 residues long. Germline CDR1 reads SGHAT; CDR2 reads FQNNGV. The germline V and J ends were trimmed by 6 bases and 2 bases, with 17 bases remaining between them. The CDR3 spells CASRGFLRGAYEQYF. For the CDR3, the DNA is TGTGCCAGCAGGGGGTTTCTGAGGGGGGCCTACGAGCAGTACTTC.

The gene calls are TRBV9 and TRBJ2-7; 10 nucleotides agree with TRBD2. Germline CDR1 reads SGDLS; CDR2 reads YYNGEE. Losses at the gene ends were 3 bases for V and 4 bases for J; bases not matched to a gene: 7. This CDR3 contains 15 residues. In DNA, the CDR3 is TGTGCCAGCAGCGAGGGCAGCGGGAGGGCATACGAGCAGTACTTC. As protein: CASSEGSGRAYEQYF.

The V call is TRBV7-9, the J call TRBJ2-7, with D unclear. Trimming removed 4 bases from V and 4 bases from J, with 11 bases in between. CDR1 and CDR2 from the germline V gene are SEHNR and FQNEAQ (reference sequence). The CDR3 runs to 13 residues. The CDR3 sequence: CASSSNEVYEQYF. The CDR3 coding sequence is TGTGCCAGCAGCTCTAATGAGGTGTACGAGCAGTACTTC.

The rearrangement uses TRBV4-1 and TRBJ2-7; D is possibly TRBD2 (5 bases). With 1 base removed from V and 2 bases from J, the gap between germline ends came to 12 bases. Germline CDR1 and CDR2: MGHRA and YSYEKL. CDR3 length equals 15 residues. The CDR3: CASSQGRGVPYEQYF. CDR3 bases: TGCGCCAGCAGCCAAGGACGGGGTGTTCCCTACGAGCAGTACTTC.

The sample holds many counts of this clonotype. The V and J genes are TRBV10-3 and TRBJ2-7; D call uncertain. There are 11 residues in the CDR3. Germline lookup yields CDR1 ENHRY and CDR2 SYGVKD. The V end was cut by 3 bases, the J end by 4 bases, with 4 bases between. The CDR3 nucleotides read TGTGCCATCAGTGATAGATACGAGCAGTACTTC. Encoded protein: CAISDRYEQYF.

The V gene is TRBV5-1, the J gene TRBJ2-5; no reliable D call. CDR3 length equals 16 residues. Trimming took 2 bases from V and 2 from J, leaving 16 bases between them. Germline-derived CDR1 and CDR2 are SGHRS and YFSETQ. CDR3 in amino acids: CASSFSLLGEQETQYF. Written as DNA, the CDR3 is TGCGCCAGCAGCTTCTCCCTCTTGGGCGAACAAGAGACCCAGTACTTC.

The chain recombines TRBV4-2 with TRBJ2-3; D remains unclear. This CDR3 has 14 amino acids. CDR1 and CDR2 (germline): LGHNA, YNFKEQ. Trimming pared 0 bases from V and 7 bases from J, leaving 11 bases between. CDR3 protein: CASSQERVTYTQYF. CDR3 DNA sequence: TGTGCCAGCAGCCAAGAACGAGTGACTTATACGCAGTATTTT.

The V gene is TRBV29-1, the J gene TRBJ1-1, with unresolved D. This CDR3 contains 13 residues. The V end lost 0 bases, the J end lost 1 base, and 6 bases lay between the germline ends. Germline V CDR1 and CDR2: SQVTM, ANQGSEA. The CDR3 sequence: CSVEEEQNTEAFF. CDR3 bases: TGCAGCGTTGAAGAGGAACAGAACACTGAAGCTTTCTTT. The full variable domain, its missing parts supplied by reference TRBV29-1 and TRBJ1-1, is SAVISQKPSRDICQRGTSLTIQCQVDSQVTMMFWYRQQPGQSLTLIATANQGSEATYESGFVIDKFPISRPNLTFSTLTVSNMSPEDSSIYLCSVEEEQNTEAFFGQGTRLTVV.

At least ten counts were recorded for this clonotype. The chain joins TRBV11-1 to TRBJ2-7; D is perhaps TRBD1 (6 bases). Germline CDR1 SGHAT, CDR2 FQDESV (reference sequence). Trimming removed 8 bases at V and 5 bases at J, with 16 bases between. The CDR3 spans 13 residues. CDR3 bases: TGTGCCAGCGGGAGACAGGCAGCCGACGAGCAGTACTTC. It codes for CASGRQAADEQYF. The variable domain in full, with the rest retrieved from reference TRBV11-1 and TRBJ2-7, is EAEVAQSPRYKITEKSQAVAFWCDPISGHATLYWYRQILGQGPELLVQFQDESVVDDSQLPKDRFSAERLKGVDSTLKIQPAELGDSAMYLCASGRQAADEQYFGPGTRLTVT.

This chain's CDR3 is CASSYDGLDYEQYF. CDR3 sequence (DNA): TGTGCCAGCAGTTACGATGGGCTAGACTACGAGCAGTACTTC. The J gene is TRBJ2-7, the V gene TRBV6-2 or TRBV6-3; no definite D call. CDR3 size: 14 residues. Germline lookup yields CDR1 MNHEY and CDR2 SVGEGT. Trimming shortened V by 2 bases and J by 3 bases, and 11 bases separated the two germline ends.

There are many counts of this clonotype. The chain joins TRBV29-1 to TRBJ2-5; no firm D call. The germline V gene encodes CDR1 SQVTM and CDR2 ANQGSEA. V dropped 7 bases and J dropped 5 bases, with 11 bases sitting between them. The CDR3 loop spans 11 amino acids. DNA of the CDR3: TGCAGCGCCAGACTCTGGGAGACCCAGTACTTC. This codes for CSARLWETQYF. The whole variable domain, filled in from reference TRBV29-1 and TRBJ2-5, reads SAVISQKPSRDICQRGTSLTIQCQVDSQVTMMFWYRQQPGQSLTLIATANQGSEATYESGFVIDKFPISRPNLTFSTLTVSNMSPEDSSIYLCSARLWETQYFGPGTRLLVL.

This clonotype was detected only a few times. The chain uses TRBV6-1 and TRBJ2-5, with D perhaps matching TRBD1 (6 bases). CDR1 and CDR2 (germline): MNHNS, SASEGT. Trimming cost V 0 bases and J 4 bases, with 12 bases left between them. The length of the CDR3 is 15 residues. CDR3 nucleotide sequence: TGTGCCAGCAGTGAAGCCTACAGGGTGGCAGAGACCCAGTACTTC. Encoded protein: CASSEAYRVAETQYF.

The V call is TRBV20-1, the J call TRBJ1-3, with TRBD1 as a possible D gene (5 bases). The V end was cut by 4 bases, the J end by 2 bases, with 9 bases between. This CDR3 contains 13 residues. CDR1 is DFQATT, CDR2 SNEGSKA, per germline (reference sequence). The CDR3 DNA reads TGCAGTGCTACAGGGAGGACTGGAAACACCATATATTTT. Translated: CSATGRTGNTIYF.

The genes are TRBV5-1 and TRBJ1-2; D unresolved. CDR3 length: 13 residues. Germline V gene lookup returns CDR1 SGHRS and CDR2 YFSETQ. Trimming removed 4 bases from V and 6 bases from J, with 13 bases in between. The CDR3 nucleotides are TGCGCCAGCAGCACCACTGAAGGAGATGGCTACACCTTC. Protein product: CASSTTEGDGYTF.

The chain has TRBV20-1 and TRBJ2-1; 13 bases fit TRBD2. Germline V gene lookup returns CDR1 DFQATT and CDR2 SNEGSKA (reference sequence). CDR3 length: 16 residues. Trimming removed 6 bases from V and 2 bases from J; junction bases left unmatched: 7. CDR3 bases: TGCAGTGCCATGGGACTAGCGGGAATCACCTACAATGAGCAGTTCTTC. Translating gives CSAMGLAGITYNEQFF.

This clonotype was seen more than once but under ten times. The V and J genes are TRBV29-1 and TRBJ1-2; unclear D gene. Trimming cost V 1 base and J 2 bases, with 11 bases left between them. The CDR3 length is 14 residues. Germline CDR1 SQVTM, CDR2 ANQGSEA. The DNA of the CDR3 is TGCAGCGTTGAAGCCCGGGAGGCAAACTATGGCTACACCTTC. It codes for CSVEAREANYGYTF.

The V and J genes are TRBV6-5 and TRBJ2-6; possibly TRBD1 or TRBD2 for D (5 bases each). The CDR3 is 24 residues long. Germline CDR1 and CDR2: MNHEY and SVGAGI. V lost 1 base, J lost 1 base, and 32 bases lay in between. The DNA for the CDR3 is TGTGCCAGCAGTTACTACTCGCTATCCCCGGAGGTTGCCGGGGCGATTTCTGGGGCCAACGTCCTGACTTTC. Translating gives CASSYYSLSPEVAGAISGANVLTF.

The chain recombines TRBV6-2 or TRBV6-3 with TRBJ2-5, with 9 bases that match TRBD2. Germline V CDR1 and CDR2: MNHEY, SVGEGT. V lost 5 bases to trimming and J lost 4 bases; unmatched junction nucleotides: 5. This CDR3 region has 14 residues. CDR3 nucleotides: TGTGCCAGCAGTGCGCTAGCGGGATCAGAGACCCAGTACTTC. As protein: CASSALAGSETQYF.

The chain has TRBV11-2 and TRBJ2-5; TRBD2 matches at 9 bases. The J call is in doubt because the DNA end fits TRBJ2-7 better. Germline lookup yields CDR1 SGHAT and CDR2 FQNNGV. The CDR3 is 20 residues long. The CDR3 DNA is TGTGCCAGCAGCTTAGTGCGTCTTAGCGGGAGATACCCCTCCGTTTACGAGCAGTACTTC. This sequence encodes CASSLVRLSGRYPSVYEQYF.